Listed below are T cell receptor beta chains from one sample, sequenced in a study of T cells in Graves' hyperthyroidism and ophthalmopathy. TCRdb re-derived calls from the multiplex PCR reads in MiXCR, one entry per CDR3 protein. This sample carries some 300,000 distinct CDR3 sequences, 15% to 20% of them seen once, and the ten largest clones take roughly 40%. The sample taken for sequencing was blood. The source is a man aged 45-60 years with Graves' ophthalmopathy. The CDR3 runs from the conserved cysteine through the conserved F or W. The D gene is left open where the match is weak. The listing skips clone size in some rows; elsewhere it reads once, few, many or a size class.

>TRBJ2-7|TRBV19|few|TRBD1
TGTGCCAGTAGTATCGGACAGGGGTTTTTCTACGAGCAGTACTTC
CASSIGQGFFYEQYF
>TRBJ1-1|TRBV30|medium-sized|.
TGTGCAACGGAGGACACTGAAGCTTTCTTT
CATEDTEAFF
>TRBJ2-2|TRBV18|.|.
TGTGCCAGCCAGGGGGGGCGCCTGGACATCGGGGAGCTGTTTTTT
CASQGGRLDIGELFF
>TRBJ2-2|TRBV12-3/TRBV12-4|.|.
TGTGCCAGCAGTGGCCTAACAGGGGGGGTTACCGGGGAGCTGTTTTTT
CASSGLTGGVTGELFF
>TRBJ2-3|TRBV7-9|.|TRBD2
TGTGCCAGCAGCCCTCGGCTACTAGCGGAAGACACAGATACGCAGTATTTT
CASSPRLLAEDTDTQYF
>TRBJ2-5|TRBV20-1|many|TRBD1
TGCAGTGCTGGAGGACAGGTTCAAGAGACCCAGTACTTC
CSAGGQVQETQYF
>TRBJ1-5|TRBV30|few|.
TGTGCCTGGAGTGTAACGGGCAGGGTTAGCAATCAGCCCCAGCATTTT
CAWSVTGRVSNQPQHF
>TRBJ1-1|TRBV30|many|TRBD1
TGTGCCTGGGGAGGACAGGGGGAAGCTTTCTTT
CAWGGQGEAFF
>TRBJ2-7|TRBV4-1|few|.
TGCGCCAGCAGCCAGGACGTAGGCCGGAAGCAGTACTTC
CASSQDVGRKQYF
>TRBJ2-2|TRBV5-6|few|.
TGTGCCAGCAGCTTGGCCCGGCGGAACGGGGAGCTGTTTTTT
CASSLARRNGELFF
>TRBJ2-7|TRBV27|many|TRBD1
TGTGCCAGCAGTTCTACCTACAGGGGGCGAGTTGAGGGATACGAGCAGTACTTC
CASSSTYRGRVEGYEQYF
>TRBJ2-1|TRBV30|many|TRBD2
TGTGCCTGGAAGATCAGCGGGGATCTCTACAATGAGCAGTTCTTC
CAWKISGDLYNEQFF
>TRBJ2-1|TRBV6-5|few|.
TGTGCCAGCAGTTACTCGGGACGGGACTACAATGAGCAGTTCTTC
CASSYSGRDYNEQFF
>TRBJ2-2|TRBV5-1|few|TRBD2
TGCGCCAGCAGCTTGATGAGCGGGAGCGGCGGGGAGCTGTTTTTT
CASSLMSGSGGELFF
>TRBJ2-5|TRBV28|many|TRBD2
TGTGCCAGCAACCCGGTGGGGCGGGGGGGAGAGACCCAGTACTTC
CASNPVGRGGETQYF
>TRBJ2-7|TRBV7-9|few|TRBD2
TGTGCCAGCAGCGAATTCCTCCCTCTCCTAGCGGGAGGGAGCTACGAGCAGTACTTC
CASSEFLPLLAGGSYEQYF
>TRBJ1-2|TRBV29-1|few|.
TGCAGTGCGGATTCACCGGGAAGTAGCGGCTACACCTTC
CSADSPGSSGYTF
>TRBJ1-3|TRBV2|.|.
TGTGCCAGCAGTTCCGGAGGGCGCACCATATATTTT
CASSSGGRTIYF
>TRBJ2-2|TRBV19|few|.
TGTGCCAGTAGTGAACAGGGCTTCGATACCGGGGAGCTGTTTTTT
CASSEQGFDTGELFF
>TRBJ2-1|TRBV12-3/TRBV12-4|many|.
TGTGCCAGCAGTCGGACACCTAAGCAGTTCTTC
CASSRTPKQFF
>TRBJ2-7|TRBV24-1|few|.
TGTGCCACCAGTGATCCCCGAGAGGGGGCCGCGGGGAACGAGCAGTACTTC
CATSDPREGAAGNEQYF
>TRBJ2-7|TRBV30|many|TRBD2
TGTGCCTGGGGTAGCGGGAGAGGTTCCTACGAGCAGTACTTC
CAWGSGRGSYEQYF
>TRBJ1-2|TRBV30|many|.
TGTGCCTGGAGTGTAACACGGGGGGCCTATGGCTACACCTTC
CAWSVTRGAYGYTF